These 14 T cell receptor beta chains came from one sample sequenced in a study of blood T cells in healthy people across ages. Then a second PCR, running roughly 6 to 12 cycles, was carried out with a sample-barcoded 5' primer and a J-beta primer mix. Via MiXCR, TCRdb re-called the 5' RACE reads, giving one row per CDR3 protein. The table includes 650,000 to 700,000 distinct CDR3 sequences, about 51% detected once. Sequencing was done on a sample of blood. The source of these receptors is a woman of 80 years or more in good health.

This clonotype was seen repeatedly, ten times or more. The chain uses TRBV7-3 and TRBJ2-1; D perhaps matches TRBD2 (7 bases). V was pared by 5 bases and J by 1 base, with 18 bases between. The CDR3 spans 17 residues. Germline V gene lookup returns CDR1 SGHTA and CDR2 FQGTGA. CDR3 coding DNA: TGTGCCAGCAGCCCTAGGGGGGGAGGGGTTTCCTACAATGAGCAGTTCTTC. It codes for CASSPRGGGVSYNEQFF.

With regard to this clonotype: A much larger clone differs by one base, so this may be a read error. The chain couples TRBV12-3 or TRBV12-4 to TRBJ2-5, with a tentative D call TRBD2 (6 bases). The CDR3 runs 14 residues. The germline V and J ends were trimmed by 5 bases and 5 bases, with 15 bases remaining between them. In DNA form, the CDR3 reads TGTGCCAGCAGTGTATCCCGGGGGAGGGAGACCCAGTACTTC. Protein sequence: CASSVSRGRETQYF.

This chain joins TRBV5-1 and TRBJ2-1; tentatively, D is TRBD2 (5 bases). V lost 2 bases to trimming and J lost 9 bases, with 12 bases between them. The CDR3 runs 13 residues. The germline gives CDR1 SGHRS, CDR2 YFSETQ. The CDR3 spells CASSLNWGAEQFF. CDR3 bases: TGCGCCAGCAGCTTAAATTGGGGAGCTGAGCAGTTCTTC.

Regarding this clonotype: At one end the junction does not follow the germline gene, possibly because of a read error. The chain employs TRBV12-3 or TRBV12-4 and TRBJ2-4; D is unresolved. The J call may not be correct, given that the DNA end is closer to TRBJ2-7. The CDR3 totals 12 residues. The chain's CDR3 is CAGRTPWGEQYF. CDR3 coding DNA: TGTGCCGGCAGAACACCGTGGGGCGAGCAGTACTTC.

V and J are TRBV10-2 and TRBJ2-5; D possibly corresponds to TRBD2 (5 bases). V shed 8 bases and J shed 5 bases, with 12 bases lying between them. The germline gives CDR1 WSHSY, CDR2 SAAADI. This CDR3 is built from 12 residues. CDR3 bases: TGCGCCAGCTCCGGGGATAGGGAGACCCAGTACTTC. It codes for CASSGDRETQYF.

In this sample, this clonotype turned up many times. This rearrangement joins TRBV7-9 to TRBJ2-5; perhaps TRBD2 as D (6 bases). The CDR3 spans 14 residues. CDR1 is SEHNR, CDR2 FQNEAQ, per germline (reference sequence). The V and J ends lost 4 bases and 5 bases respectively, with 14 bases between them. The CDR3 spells CASSSTRFRETQYF. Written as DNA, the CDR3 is TGTGCCAGCAGCTCGACTAGATTCAGGGAGACCCAGTACTTC.

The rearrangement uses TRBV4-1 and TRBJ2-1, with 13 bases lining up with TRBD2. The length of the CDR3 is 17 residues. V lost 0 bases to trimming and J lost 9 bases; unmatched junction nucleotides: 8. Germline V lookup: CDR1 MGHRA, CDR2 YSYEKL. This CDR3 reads CASSQDRLLAGGSEQFF. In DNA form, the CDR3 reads TGCGCCAGCAGCCAAGATAGACTACTAGCGGGGGGGTCTGAGCAGTTCTTC.

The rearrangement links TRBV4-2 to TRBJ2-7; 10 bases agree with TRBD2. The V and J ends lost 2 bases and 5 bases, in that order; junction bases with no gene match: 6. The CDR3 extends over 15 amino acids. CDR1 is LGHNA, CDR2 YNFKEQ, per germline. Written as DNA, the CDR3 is TGTGCCAGCAGCCAATCTAGCGGGAGTTTCAACGAGCAGTACTTC. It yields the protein CASSQSSGSFNEQYF.

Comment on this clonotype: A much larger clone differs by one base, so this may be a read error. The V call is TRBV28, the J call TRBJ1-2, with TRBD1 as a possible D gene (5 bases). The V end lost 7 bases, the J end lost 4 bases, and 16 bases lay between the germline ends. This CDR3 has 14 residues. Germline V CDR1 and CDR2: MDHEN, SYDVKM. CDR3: CASTAGGAVYGYTF. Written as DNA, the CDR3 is TGTGCCAGCACTGCGGGAGGGGCGGTCTATGGCTACACCTTC.

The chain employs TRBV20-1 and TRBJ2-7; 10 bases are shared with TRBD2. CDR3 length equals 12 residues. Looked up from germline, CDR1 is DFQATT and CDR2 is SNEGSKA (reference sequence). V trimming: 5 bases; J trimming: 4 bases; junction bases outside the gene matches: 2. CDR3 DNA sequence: TGCAGTGCTTCTAGCGGGAGATACGAGCAGTACTTC. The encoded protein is CSASSGRYEQYF.

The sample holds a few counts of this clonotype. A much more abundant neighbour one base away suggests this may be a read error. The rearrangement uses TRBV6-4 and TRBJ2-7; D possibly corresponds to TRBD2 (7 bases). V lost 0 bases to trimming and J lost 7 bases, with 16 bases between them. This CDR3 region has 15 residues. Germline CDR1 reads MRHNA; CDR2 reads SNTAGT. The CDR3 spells CASSDSGGGGNEQYF. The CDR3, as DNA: TGTGCCAGCAGTGACTCCGGGGGAGGGGGTAATGAGCAGTACTTC.

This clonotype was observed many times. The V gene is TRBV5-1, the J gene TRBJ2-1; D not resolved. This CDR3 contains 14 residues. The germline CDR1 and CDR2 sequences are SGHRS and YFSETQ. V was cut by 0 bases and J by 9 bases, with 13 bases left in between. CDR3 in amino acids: CASSLAVASTEQFF. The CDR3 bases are TGCGCCAGCAGCTTGGCCGTAGCAAGCACTGAGCAGTTCTTC. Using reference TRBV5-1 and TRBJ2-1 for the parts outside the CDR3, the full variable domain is KAGVTQTPRYLIKTRGQQVTLSCSPISGHRSVSWYQQTPGQGLQFLFEYFSETQRNKGNFPGRFSGRQFSNSRSEMNVSTLELGDSALYLCASSLAVASTEQFFGPGTRLTVL.

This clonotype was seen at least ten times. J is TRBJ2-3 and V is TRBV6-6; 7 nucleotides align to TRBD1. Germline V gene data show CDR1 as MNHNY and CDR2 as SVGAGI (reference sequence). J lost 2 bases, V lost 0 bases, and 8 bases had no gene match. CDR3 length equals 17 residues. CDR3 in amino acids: CASSYSNSGQNTDTQYF. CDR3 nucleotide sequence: TGTGCCAGCAGTTACTCGAATTCGGGACAGAACACAGATACGCAGTATTTT.

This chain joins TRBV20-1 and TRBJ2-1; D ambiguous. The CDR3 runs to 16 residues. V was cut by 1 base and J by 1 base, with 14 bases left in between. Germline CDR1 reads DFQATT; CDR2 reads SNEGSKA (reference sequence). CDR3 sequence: CSARGPYGGSYNEQFF. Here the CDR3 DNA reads TGCAGTGCTAGAGGGCCATATGGCGGTTCCTACAATGAGCAGTTCTTC.